This T cell receptor beta chain was captured by sequencing in a study of blood T cell repertoires in COVID-19. Study background: The study drew acute and convalescent COVID-19 samples from the United States, Italy and Spain. Nucleic acid was either cDNA or gDNA, and it came from T cells, B-cell-depleted T cells, or PBMCs.

Germline trimming cut 6 bases from V and 3 bases from J; bases unmatched to any gene: 17. This CDR3 is 18 amino acids long. Germline CDR1 SNHLY, CDR2 FYNNEI. In the authors' methods: For nucleated cells, counts were estimated from reference gene primer amplification. The table came from immunoSEQ multiplex PCR; TCRdb's copy has only in-frame clones and leaves some out. V, J and clone size were drawn from that table, and D and trimming were deduced from the DNA. The table lists about 220,000 clones, roughly 85% of them singletons. The sample taken for sequencing was peripheral blood. The source of this sequence is a man aged 50 or older who had recovered from COVID-19. The rearrangement links TRBV2 to TRBJ2-5; TRBD2 aligns across 9 bases. The DNA for the CDR3 is TGTGCCAGCAGCCCCACCATAGCGGGAGCGCCTCCCGAAGAGACCCAGTACTTC. It specifies CASSPTIAGAPPEETQYF.